This entry concerns a single TCR beta chain. The data originate from a study of blood T cell repertoires in COVID-19. Study background: COVID-19 samples, acute and convalescent, were from the United States, Italy and Spain.

CDR1 and CDR2 (germline): MDHEN, SYDVKM. The CDR3 loop spans 15 amino acids. V lost 7 bases and J lost 2; bases outside the gene matches: 4. Recruited during active infection, patients (from Seattle) were subsequently followed longitudinally. In the original analysis: Amplifying reference gene primers gave estimates of nucleated cell counts. Profiled with immunoSEQ multiplex PCR; TCRdb holds only in-frame clones, not every one. V, J and clone size are those of that table, while D and trimming were read from the DNA. The sample holds some 390,000 clones, around nine tenths seen once. This clonotype originated in a woman aged 35 to 49 with COVID-19, enrolled during active disease. Sequenced input: peripheral blood. The chain employs TRBV28 and TRBJ1-6; 8 positions match TRBD1. The CDR3 here is CASTPGGAYNSPLHF. Written as DNA, the CDR3 is TGTGCCAGCACCCCAGGGGGCGCCTATAATTCACCCCTCCACTTT.